Sequencing of this TCR beta chain was carried out in a study of blood T cells in healthy people across ages. Study observations and caveats: TCR beta diversity was tightly associated with the proportion of naive T cells. When set beside aged donors, long-lived donors presented more naive CD4+ cells and higher diversity.

Of note for this clonotype: What it binds is not known.

A J-beta primer mix and a sample-barcoded 5' primer were used in a second PCR of about 6 to 12 cycles. TCRdb reprocessed the 5' RACE reads with MiXCR, giving one entry per CDR3 protein. Of about 930,000 distinct CDR3 sequences detected, 25% to 35% appear once; the ten largest clones hold 10% to 13%. The CDR3 length is 14 residues. Germline loops: CDR1 SGDLS, CDR2 YYNGEE. Trimming removed 2 bases at V and 6 bases at J, with 12 bases between. These data are also associated with another study on T cells of mothers and their children.

This chain connects TRBV9 to TRBJ1-5; D perhaps matches TRBD1 (5 bases). The specimen sequenced was blood. The receptor's source is a woman in her 40s in good health. The CDR3, as DNA: TGTGCCAGCAGCGTGGGACCGGACGGTCAGCCCCAGCATTTT. Amino acid sequence: CASSVGPDGQPQHF.